This TCR beta chain was sequenced in a study of technical replicates of blood from several donors. Germline-derived CDR1 and CDR2 are MNHEY and SMNVEV (reference sequence). The CDR3 contains 13 residues. V dropped 3 bases and J dropped 5 bases, with 8 bases sitting between them. Produced via immunoSEQ multiplex PCR; TCRdb's table is partial and in-frame only. This table has roughly 100,000 clones, 96% appearing once. This receptor was taken from a human donor in good health. Sequencing was done on a sample of T cells isolated from PBMCs. This sequence joins TRBV27 and TRBJ2-1; D gene unclear. The CDR3 DNA follows: TGTGCCAGCAGTTTTCAGGCTAACAATGAGCAGTTCTTC. It is translated as CASSFQANNEQFF.